This T cell receptor (beta chain) was identified in a study of blood T cell repertoires in COVID-19 (dated by TCRdb to the early 2020s). Regarding the study in general: The collaborator samples originated in the United States, Italy and Spain and spanned the acute and convalescent phases of COVID-19. The samples were drawn from two sources: the first 160 participants of the ongoing ImmuneRACE study, and 950 to 1,500 subjects contributed by 6 global collaborators. The repertoires were made available in a free public database intended to serve as a resource for research on the immune response to SARS-CoV-2. The sample metadata nearly always contained a de-identified subject ID, COVID-19 status, age in years and sex. The prospective study material was composed of cDNA or gDNA derived from T cells, B-cell-depleted T cells, or PBMCs. Subjects who had been exposed to COVID-19, were actively infected with it, or had recovered from it provided the deeply sampled blood TCRbeta repertoires that made up the dataset. Where HLA class I and class II types were available, the types were taken from metadata supplied by the sample provider, not from assay-based typing. The investigation overall reported the following: Clinical and demographic metadata were provided uncurated, with the amount varying by source and participant.

Comments on this clone: There is no known antigen for this receptor. No clone much larger than this one lies a single base away; base qualities are absent.

The collaborating institutions used their own protocols to collect whole blood in K2EDTA tubes. For TCRbeta analysis, collaborators shipped samples in one of three forms: frozen whole blood, isolated PBMCs, or DNA extracted from either of those sample types. TCRbeta CDR3 regions were amplified from genomic DNA by means of the immunoSEQ Assay, a bias-controlled multiplex PCR. Under the source paper's analysis protocol: The number of nucleated cells in each sample was estimated by amplification of reference gene primers within the assay. To quantify the absolute abundance of each unique TCRbeta CDR3 rearrangement, sequence reads were collapsed and filtered. For each sample, productive Simpson clonality was calculated as the square root of Simpson's diversity index over productive rearrangements. TCRdb limited this immuneACCESS table to in-frame rearrangements with V and J called. A share of clones is missing; checked studies link under half to unresolved V genes, and the rest is unexplained. V, J and clone size are taken as reported in that table, and D and trimming were inferred from the DNA itself. The sample table records roughly 50,000 clones; 80% to 85% of these occur just once. Jointly, the top ten make up about 2% of the sample.

Looking up the germline V gene yields CDR1 SGHAT and CDR2 FQNNGV. The cysteine opens and the phenylalanine closes a CDR3 of 16 amino acids. CDR3 DNA is the only sequence kept; it has 48 bases, read in frame from the first base. V is cut back by 1 base and J by 6 bases, with 5 bases in the junction unmatched. The rearrangement joined TRBV11-2 to TRBJ2-7; a stretch of 14 junction bases matches TRBD2. The receptor was derived from an older woman with acute or convalescent COVID-19. Sequencing was done on a sample of peripheral blood. The DNA reads TGTGCCAGCAGCTTAGGACTAGCGGGAGGGTATACCGAGCAGTACTTC. Translated, it gives CASSLGLAGGYTEQYF.